One T cell receptor beta chain is described in this entry. The data stem from a study of OX40 agonist ivuxolimab in advanced cancers. Profiled with immunoSEQ multiplex PCR; TCRdb holds only in-frame clones, not every one. Altogether 70,000 or so clones are present, more than 75% being singletons, with the ten largest covering roughly 15%. The V and J ends lost 6 bases and 0 bases, in that order; junction bases with no gene match: 9. The CDR3 extends over 16 amino acids. Germline CDR1 reads KGHSH; CDR2 reads LQKENI. The chain is built from TRBV18 and TRBJ2-7; 9 nucleotides agree with TRBD2. The TCR was taken from an adult with an advanced solid tumor such as melanoma, head and neck, liver or kidney cancer. The specimen was CD4+ or CD8+ T cells sorted from blood, collected in a trial of the OX40 agonist ivuxolimab. CDR3 in amino acids: CASSPTRTSVSYEQYF. The CDR3 DNA reads TGTGCCAGCTCGCCCACCCGGACTAGCGTCTCCTACGAGCAGTACTTC.